The 5 T cell receptor beta chains presented below share a single source sample, sequenced in a study of T cell repertoires in cytomegalovirus infection. TCRdb itself ran the reads through MiXCR, one entry per CDR3 protein. The data contain a few hundred thousand distinct CDR3 sequences, approximately 40% of them singletons. These receptors lack a known antigen. Here the sequenced sample was cultured PBMCs, taken from culture after CMV antigen stimulation. These receptors were taken from a human donor in good health (CMV status not recorded). Some clones in this sample may be carry-over from other donors' samples.

V is TRBV25-1 and J is TRBJ2-3, with a weak D call TRBD2 (6 bases). Germline V lookup: CDR1 MGHDK, CDR2 SYGVNS. The V and J ends lost 8 bases and 2 bases respectively, with 17 bases between them. This CDR3 has 15 residues. CDR3 region: CASSNWGEFTDTQYF. As DNA, the CDR3 is TGTGCCAGCTCCAATTGGGGGGAGTTCACAGATACGCAGTATTTT.

The rearrangement joins TRBV6-1 to TRBJ2-7; TRBD1 matches 7 bases. CDR3 length equals 14 residues. Per germline, CDR1 MNHNS and CDR2 SASEGT. After removal of 5 bases from V and 3 bases from J, the junction contained 7 bases not matched to a gene. In nucleotides, the CDR3 is TGTGCCAGCAGTTACAGGGGCCACATCTACGAGCAGTACTTC. Translated, it gives CASSYRGHIYEQYF.

This chain connects TRBV7-2 to TRBJ2-7; 10 bases are a match to TRBD1. The junction had 11 bases not matched to a gene; V was cut back by 2 bases and J by 4 bases. Looked up from germline, CDR1 is SGHTA and CDR2 is FQGNSA. The CDR3 is made up of 17 amino acids. The CDR3 reads CASSLRPRDRGQYEQYF. Here the CDR3 DNA reads TGTGCCAGCAGCTTAAGGCCCAGGGACAGGGGTCAGTACGAGCAGTACTTC.

This clonotype has ten or more counts. J is TRBJ2-7 and V is TRBV7-2; D unresolved. Germline CDR1 reads SGHTA; CDR2 reads FQGNSA. Trimming removed 4 bases at V and 4 bases at J, with 5 bases between. The CDR3 has 11 amino acids. The CDR3, as DNA: TGTGCCAGCAGCTACCTTTACGAGCAGTACTTC. Its translation: CASSYLYEQYF.

The chain carries TRBV19 and TRBJ1-2; a weak D match, TRBD1 (6 bases). From germline, CDR1 is LNHDA and CDR2 SQIVND (reference sequence). V gave up 6 bases and J gave up 4 bases, with 15 bases separating them. The CDR3 is made up of 14 amino acids. CDR3 region: CASRKTDRRYGYTF. The CDR3 DNA sequence: TGTGCCAGTAGGAAAACCGACAGGCGCTATGGCTACACCTTC.